This TCR beta chain was identified during a study of glioma-infiltrating T cells after dendritic cell vaccination (dated by TCRdb to the mid-2010s). For the study in its entirety: The cohort included approximately 15 glioblastoma patients drawn from Phase I and II dendritic cell vaccination trials, of whom 9 were newly diagnosed and 6 had recurrent disease. Between about 2002 and 2013, the patients were given dendritic cell vaccination pulsed with autologous tumor lysate. The vaccine was prepared from monocyte-derived dendritic cells that were cultured for roughly seven days with IL-4 and GM-CSF and then pulsed overnight with autologous tumor lysate. Each patient was given three intradermal dendritic cell vaccine injections, spaced two weeks apart, in the arm below the axilla. In glioblastoma patients vaccinated with dendritic cells, deep sequencing of TCR beta CDR3 regions served to measure the amount of tumor-infiltrating lymphocytes and to compare repertoires between tumor and blood. Survival after dendritic cell vaccination was correlated with TCR sequencing metrics, such as TIL content and the overlap between tumor and blood repertoires.

Trimming leaves V shorter by 6 bases and J shorter by 7 bases, with the junction holding 17 bases beyond the gene matches. CDR1 SGHNT and CDR2 YENEEA are derived from the germline V gene. The CDR3, cysteine through phenylalanine, is 16 amino acids long. Kept here is only the CDR3 DNA, which spans 48 bases and is read in frame from base 1. Regarding this clone: The target of this receptor is not known. Base qualities are not provided; no much larger clone lies one nucleotide away.

Using the immunoSEQ assay, TCRB CDR3 regions were amplified from 1.5 to 2 micrograms of genomic DNA, or from all available DNA when less than that was on hand. For multiplex PCR, 60 forward primers for TCR V beta segments and 13 reverse primers for J beta segments were used. To estimate reads per starting template, synthetic control templates were spiked into each sample at limiting dilution. Reads of 87 bp were generated by sequencing on the Illumina HiSeq System. Under the source paper's analysis protocol: To remove PCR and sequencing errors, closely related sequences were merged with a nearest neighbor algorithm. TCR overlap was measured as the percentage of unique tumor TCR beta sequences that were also present in the peripheral blood of the same patient. TCRdb carries this immuneACCESS record with in-frame sequences only. Its versions omit some clonotypes, under half of them owing to an unresolved V gene in the studies checked, with the rest unexplained. The V and J calls and the clone size are those of that table, but D and trimming were determined from the DNA. The sample yields fewer than 70,000 clones; under 90% were counted once. In total, the top ten clones hold around 8.5% of the sample.

The time point tag for this specimen amounts to: after dendritic cell vaccination, including at tumor progression/relapse. To be selected, patients needed enough residual fresh-frozen tumor tissue and more than two years of available survival data. Although molecular status otherwise differed among the glioblastoma patients, no patient had an isocitrate dehydrogenase mutation. PBMC were collected before vaccination, two weeks after the third vaccination, and at tumor progression if progression occurred. The Qiagen DNeasy Blood extraction Kit was used for extraction of genomic DNA. General study outcomes and caveats: The TCR overlap response model with three groups was called speculative and said to need prospective validation. After dendritic cell vaccination, a higher estimated pretreatment TIL content predicted longer time to progression and overall survival. TCR clonality showed no direct relationship with survival, which suggests that a diverse polyclonal response may be important. The cohort was small and heterogeneous, with few patients having full blood and tumor sets and even fewer initial-recurrent tumor pairs.

This sample comprised blood, obtained after dendritic cell vaccination. This clonotype was obtained from a human donor with glioblastoma. The V and J genes are TRBV11-3 and TRBJ2-7; 8 of the junction bases match TRBD1. The base sequence is TGTGCCAGCAGACCCGGCTGGACAGGGAATGTTGGGGAGCAGTACTTC. Translated, it gives CASRPGWTGNVGEQYF.